This T cell receptor (beta chain) was identified in a study of STAT5B mutations in CD4+ large granular lymphocyte leukemia. General study results and limits: Main leukemic clonotypes were patient-specific, but approximately 25% appeared at low frequency elsewhere. Patient CD4-sorted repertoires looked more clonal than healthy CD4+ repertoires, even without putative leukemic clones.

Comment on this clone: What it binds is unknown.

The CDR3 sequence is 11 residues long. Germline trimming cut 5 bases from V and 6 bases from J; bases unmatched to any gene: 2. Germline V gene sequence: CDR1 DFQATT, CDR2 SNEGSKA (reference sequence). Some clones are missing from TCRdb's copy, which holds only in-frame ones; the method was immunoSEQ multiplex PCR. Of 30,000 or so clones in the sample, roughly nine tenths were seen once. Source material: CD4+ T cells from blood buffy coats. This chain connects TRBV20-1 to TRBJ2-3; 7 positions agree with TRBD2. The TCR comes from a human donor in good health. The CDR3 reads CSAGGVDTQYF. For the CDR3, the DNA is TGCAGTGCTGGGGGGGTGGATACGCAGTATTTT.